This TCR beta chain comes out of a study of blood T cell repertoires in COVID-19. In germline, CDR1 is SGHKS, CDR2 YYEKEE (reference sequence). With 3 bases removed from V and 5 bases from J, the gap between germline ends came to 18 bases. The CDR3 is made up of 15 amino acids. Original processing notes: Counts of nucleated cells, estimated from reference gene primer amplification, were obtained. The assay was immunoSEQ multiplex PCR, and TCRdb's table has in-frame clones only and misses some. The V and J calls and the clone size are those of that table, but D and trimming were determined from the DNA. Here the sample spans some 97,000 clones, approximately 91% being singletons.

Sequencing input: peripheral blood. The sequence came from a man aged 50-60 years with active COVID-19. The rearrangement links TRBV5-5 to TRBJ2-7; the D gene is possibly TRBD2 (6 bases). The CDR3 DNA follows: TGTGCCAGCAGCTCCTTATCGGCAGGGAGGCACGAGCAGTACGTC. Its protein product is CASSSLSAGRHEQYV.